This entry lists 3 T cell receptor beta chains sequenced from one sample in a study of T cells after yellow fever vaccination. TCRdb re-called the 5' RACE reads through MiXCR, storing one row per CDR3 protein. The data contain over 200,000 distinct CDR3 sequences, 6.5% to 7.5% of them seen just once; the ten biggest clones take up roughly 1%. The material sequenced was CD4+ T cells sorted from PBMCs, taken on the day of the yellow fever booster vaccination. The receptors here all came from a man aged 30 to 45 who received the YFV17D yellow fever vaccine.

This clonotype has a handful of counts. The chain couples TRBV12-3 or TRBV12-4 to TRBJ2-2; D might be TRBD1 or TRBD2, each matching 5 bases. V dropped 6 bases and J dropped 6 bases, with 8 bases sitting between them. The CDR3 consists of 12 residues. CDR3 nucleotide sequence: TGTGCCAGCAGCCGGGGCCCCGGGGAGCTGTTTTTT. Its translation is CASSRGPGELFF.

A remark on this clonotype: At one of its ends the junction is not consistent with the germline gene, which may arise from a read error. V and J are TRBV7-9 and TRBJ2-7; a weak D match, TRBD2 (5 bases). This CDR3 is built from 12 residues. From germline, CDR1 is SEHNR and CDR2 FQNEAQ (reference sequence). This chain's CDR3 is CASSSRAWEHYF. CDR3 coding DNA: TGTGCCAGCAGCTCACGGGCCTGGGAGCATTACTTC.

The chain combines TRBV20-1 with TRBJ2-7; 11 nucleotides agree with TRBD2. The CDR3 is 14 amino acids. V lost 3 bases, J lost 6 bases, and 7 bases stayed unmatched. The germline V gene has CDR1 DFQATT and CDR2 SNEGSKA (reference sequence). CDR3 in DNA: TGCAGTGCTAGTGTAGCGGGAGGGCCTGGCGAGCAGTACTTC. This encodes CSASVAGGPGEQYF.